Each of the 9 T cell receptor beta chains below was sequenced from the same sample in a study of blood T cells in healthy people across ages. Sample-barcoded 5' priming and a J-beta primer mix drove a second PCR of roughly 6 to 12 cycles. Each CDR3 protein gets one entry after TCRdb re-called the 5' RACE reads with MiXCR. The profile covers about 730,000 distinct CDR3 sequences, with roughly 43% appearing a single time and around 20% taken by the ten largest. Sequenced: blood. Every receptor here comes from a woman aged 55-70 years in good health.

This clonotype has a handful of counts. The CDR3 DNA sequence: TGTGCCAGCAGCATCGACAGCCTATATGGCTACACCTTC. Encoded protein: CASSIDSLYGYTF. The chain carries TRBV5-5 and TRBJ1-2, with D perhaps matching TRBD1 (5 bases). Germline V lookup: CDR1 SGHKS, CDR2 YYEKEE (reference sequence). The V end lost 4 bases, the J end lost 5 bases, and 12 bases lay between the germline ends. There are 13 residues in the CDR3. Filled out from reference TRBV5-5 and TRBJ1-2, the complete variable domain reads DAGVTQSPTHLIKTRGQQVTLRCSPISGHKSVSWYQQVLGQGPQFIFQYYEKEERGRGNFPDRFSARQFPNYSSELNVNALLLGDSALYLCASSIDSLYGYTFGSGTRLTVV.

This clonotype appeared a few times. The chain links TRBV6-2 or TRBV6-3 to TRBJ2-1; TRBD2 matches at 10 bases. The CDR3 contains 16 residues. The trim removed 2 bases at V and 9 bases at J, leaving 10 bases unmatched. Per germline, CDR1 MNHEY and CDR2 SVGEGT. The CDR3 nucleotides are TGTGCCAGCAGTTACGCGGCTAGCGGGAGCTCTGGTGAGCAGTTCTTC. Its protein is CASSYAASGSSGEQFF.

Ten or more counts support this clonotype. The J gene is TRBJ2-7, the V gene TRBV29-1; 8 positions match TRBD2. J gave up 5 bases and V 3 bases, and 12 bases lay outside the gene matches. This CDR3 region has 15 residues. Germline V CDR1 and CDR2: SQVTM, ANQGSEA. CDR3 residues: CSVEGAGVEAHEQYF. CDR3 coding DNA: TGCAGCGTTGAGGGAGCGGGAGTCGAGGCCCACGAGCAGTACTTC.

This clonotype was detected only a few times. The chain couples TRBV4-3 to TRBJ2-1; no reliable D call. Germline CDR1 and CDR2: LGHNA and YSLEER. The CDR3 length is 16 residues. V lost 1 base and J lost 4, with 14 bases in between. CDR3 bases: TGCGCCAGCAGCCAAGGCAAAAGGGCGGTTTACAATGAGCAGTTCTTC. Protein sequence: CASSQGKRAVYNEQFF.

Only one count was recorded for this clonotype. The rearrangement uses TRBV27 and TRBJ2-6; D is perhaps TRBD1 or TRBD2 (6 bases each). The V end was cut by 5 bases, the J end by 1 base, with 12 bases between. Germline loops: CDR1 MNHEY, CDR2 SMNVEV (reference sequence). The CDR3 is 16 residues long. CDR3 in amino acids: CASSPTGASGANVLTF. The CDR3 DNA reads TGTGCCAGCAGTCCTACGGGGGCTTCTGGGGCCAACGTCCTGACTTTC. Using reference TRBV27 and TRBJ2-6 for the parts outside the CDR3, the full variable domain is EAQVTQNPRYLITVTGKKLTVTCSQNMNHEYMSWYRQDPGLGLRQIYYSMNVEVTDKGDVPEGYKVSRKEKRNFPLILESPSPNQTSLYFCASSPTGASGANVLTFGAGSRLTVL.

The chain couples TRBV18 to TRBJ2-7; D perhaps matches TRBD1 (6 bases). CDR3 length: 15 amino acids. Germline V gene data show CDR1 as KGHSH and CDR2 as LQKENI. Deletions cut 3 bases from V and 2 bases from J, with 14 bases between. DNA for the CDR3: TGTGCCAGCTCACCCGAGACAGGCTCAACCTACGAGCAGTACTTC. Translation: CASSPETGSTYEQYF.

In DNA, the CDR3 is TGCGCCAGCAGCCAAGACAGACTGGCCGTCTACGAGCAGTACTTC. Its protein is CASSQDRLAVYEQYF. This rearrangement joins TRBV4-3 to TRBJ2-7; D call uncertain. Trimming left V 0 bases short and J 3 bases short, with 12 bases between. CDR3 length: 15 amino acids. The germline CDR1 and CDR2 sequences are LGHNA and YSLEER.

The chain joins TRBV20-1 to TRBJ2-5, with TRBD2 matching over 9 bases. Trimming at V came to 6 bases and at J to 1 base, leaving 6 bases not matched to a gene. Germline assignment: CDR1 DFQATT and CDR2 SNEGSKA (reference sequence). CDR3 size: 14 residues. The CDR3 is CSADGGRVQETQYF. As DNA, the CDR3 is TGCAGTGCCGATGGCGGGAGGGTCCAAGAGACCCAGTACTTC.

Concerning this clonotype itself: The CDR3 carries no conserved terminal phenylalanine or tryptophan, so it likely arises from a read error. The chain carries TRBV7-8 and TRBJ2-7, with a tentative D call TRBD2 (6 bases). The V end was cut by 8 bases, the J end by 1 base, with 18 bases between. Looked up from germline, CDR1 is SGHVS and CDR2 is FQNEAQ. This CDR3 comprises 15 residues. CDR3 protein: CASLRGAVLSYEQYS. The CDR3 bases are TGTGCCAGCCTGCGGGGCGCAGTGCTTTCCTACGAGCAGTACTCC.